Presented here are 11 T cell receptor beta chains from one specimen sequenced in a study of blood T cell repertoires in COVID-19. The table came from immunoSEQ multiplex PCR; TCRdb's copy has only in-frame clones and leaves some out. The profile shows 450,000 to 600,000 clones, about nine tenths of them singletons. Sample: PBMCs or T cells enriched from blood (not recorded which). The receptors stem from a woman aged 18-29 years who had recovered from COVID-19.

The DNA for the CDR3 is TGTGCCAGCAGCTTCCCCCTGCGACCCCTCCACTTT. This encodes CASSFPLRPLHF. J is TRBJ1-6 and V is TRBV28, with D hard to call. The V gene's germline CDR1 is MDHEN and CDR2 SYDVKM. The CDR3 runs to 12 residues. Trimming removed 6 bases from V and 12 bases from J, with 12 bases in between.

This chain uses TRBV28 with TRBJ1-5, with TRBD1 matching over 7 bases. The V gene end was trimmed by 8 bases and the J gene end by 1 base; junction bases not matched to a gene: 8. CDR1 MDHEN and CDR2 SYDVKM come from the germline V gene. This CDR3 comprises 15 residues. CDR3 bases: TGTGCCAGCCGACAGGGAGGCGGAAGCAATCAGCCCCAGCATTTT. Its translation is CASRQGGGSNQPQHF.

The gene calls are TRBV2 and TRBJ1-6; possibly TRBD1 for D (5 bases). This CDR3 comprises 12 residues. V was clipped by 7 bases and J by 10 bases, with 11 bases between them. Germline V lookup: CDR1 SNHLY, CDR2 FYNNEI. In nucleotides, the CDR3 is TGTGCCAGCAACGGGGGAGGATCACCCCTCCACTTT. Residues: CASNGGGSPLHF.

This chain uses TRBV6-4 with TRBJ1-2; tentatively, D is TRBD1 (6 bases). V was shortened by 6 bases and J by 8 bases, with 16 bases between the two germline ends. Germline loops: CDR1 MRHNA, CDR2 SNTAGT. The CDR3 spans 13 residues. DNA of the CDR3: TGTGCCAGCAGATTTGACAGGTCGGGGGGCTACACCTTC. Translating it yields CASRFDRSGGYTF.

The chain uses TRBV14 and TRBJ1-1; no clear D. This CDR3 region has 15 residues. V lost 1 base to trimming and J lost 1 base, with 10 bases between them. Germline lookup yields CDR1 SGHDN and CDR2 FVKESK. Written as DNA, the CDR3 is TGTGCCAGCAGCCAAGCTAGTCTCGGGAACACTGAAGCTTTCTTT. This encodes CASSQASLGNTEAFF. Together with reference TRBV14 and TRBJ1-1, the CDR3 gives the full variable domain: EAGVTQFPSHSVIEKGQTVTLRCDPISGHDNLYWYRRVMGKEIKFLLHFVKESKQDESGMPNNRFLAERTGGTYSTLKVQPAELEDSGVYFCASSQASLGNTEAFFGQGTRLTVV.

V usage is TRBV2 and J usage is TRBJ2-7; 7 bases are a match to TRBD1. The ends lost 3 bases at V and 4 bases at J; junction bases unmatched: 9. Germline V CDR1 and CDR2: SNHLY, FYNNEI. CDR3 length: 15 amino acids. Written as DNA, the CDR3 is TGTGCCAGCAGTGATCTGCTCGGGACAGAATACGAGCAGTACTTC. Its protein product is CASSDLLGTEYEQYF. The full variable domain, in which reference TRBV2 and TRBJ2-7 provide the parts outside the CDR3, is EPEVTQTPSHQVTQMGQEVILRCVPISNHLYFYWYRQILGQKVEFLVSFYNNEISEKSEIFDDQFSVERPDGSNFTLKIRSTKLEDSAMYFCASSDLLGTEYEQYFGPGTRLTVT.

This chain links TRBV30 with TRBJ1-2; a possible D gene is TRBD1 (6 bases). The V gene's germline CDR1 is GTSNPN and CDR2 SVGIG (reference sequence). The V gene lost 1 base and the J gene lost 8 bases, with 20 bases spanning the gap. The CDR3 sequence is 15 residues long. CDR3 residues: CAWSGLLGGAQGYTF. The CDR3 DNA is TGTGCCTGGAGTGGGCTGCTTGGGGGGGCGCAGGGCTACACCTTC. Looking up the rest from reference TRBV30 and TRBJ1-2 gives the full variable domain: SQTIHQWPATLVQPVGSPLSLECTVEGTSNPNLYWYRQAAGRGLQLLFYSVGIGQISSEVPQNLSASRPQDRQFILSSKKLLLSDSGFYLCAWSGLLGGAQGYTFGSGTRLTVV.

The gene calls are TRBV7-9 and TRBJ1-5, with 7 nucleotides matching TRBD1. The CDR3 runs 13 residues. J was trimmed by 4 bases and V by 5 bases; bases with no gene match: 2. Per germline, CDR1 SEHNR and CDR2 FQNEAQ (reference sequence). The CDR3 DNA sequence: TGTGCCAGCAGCCGGGACAGTAATCAGCCCCAGCATTTT. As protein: CASSRDSNQPQHF. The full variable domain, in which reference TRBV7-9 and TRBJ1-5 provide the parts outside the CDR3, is DTGVSQNPRHKITKRGQNVTFRCDPISEHNRLYWYRQTLGQGPEFLTYFQNEAQLEKSRLLSDRFSAERPKGSFSTLEIQRTEQGDSAMYLCASSRDSNQPQHFGDGTRLSIL.

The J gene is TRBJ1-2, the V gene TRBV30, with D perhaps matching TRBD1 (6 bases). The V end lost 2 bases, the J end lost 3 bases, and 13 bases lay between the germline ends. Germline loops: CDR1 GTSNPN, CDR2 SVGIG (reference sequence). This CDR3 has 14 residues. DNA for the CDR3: TGTGCCTGGAGTAGGCACAGGGTTGACTATGGCTACACCTTC. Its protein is CAWSRHRVDYGYTF.

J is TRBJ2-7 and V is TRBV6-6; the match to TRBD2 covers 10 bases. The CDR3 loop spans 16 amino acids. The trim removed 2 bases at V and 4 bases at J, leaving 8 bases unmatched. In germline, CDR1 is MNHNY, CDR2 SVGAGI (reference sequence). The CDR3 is CASSYPRTSGFYEQYF. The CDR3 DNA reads TGTGCCAGCAGTTACCCCCGGACTAGCGGATTTTACGAGCAGTACTTC.

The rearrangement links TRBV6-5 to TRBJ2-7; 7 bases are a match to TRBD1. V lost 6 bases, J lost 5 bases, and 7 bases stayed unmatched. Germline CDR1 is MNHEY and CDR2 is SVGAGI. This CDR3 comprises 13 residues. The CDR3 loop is CASRETGSHEQYF. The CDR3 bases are TGTGCCAGCAGGGAGACAGGGTCCCACGAGCAGTACTTC.